The 13 T cell receptor beta chains below all came from one sample that was sequenced in a study of CD8 T cells in ankylosing spondylitis. TCRdb re-called the 5' RACE reads with MiXCR, one entry per CDR3 protein. The sample consists of under 450,000 distinct CDR3 sequences, more than 20% of them appearing once. Sequencing was performed on blood, either unsorted or a sorted T cell fraction (not recorded which). These receptors were obtained from a male donor with ankylosing spondylitis or in good health (not recorded which).

CDR3 nucleotides: TGTGCCAGCAGCTTGTTCCGGGACAAGGCTTCCTACAATGAGCAGTTCTTC. This sequence encodes CASSLFRDKASYNEQFF. The rearrangement links TRBV5-6 to TRBJ2-1; the D gene is possibly TRBD1 (6 bases). This CDR3 is built from 17 residues. Trimming took off 1 base at V and 1 base at J, with 15 bases between the two ends. Germline loops: CDR1 SGHDT, CDR2 YYEEEE.

The V and J genes are TRBV12-3 or TRBV12-4 and TRBJ2-3; D might be TRBD2 (6 bases). Trimming stripped 1 base from V and 14 bases from J, with 19 bases between. This CDR3 is 14 amino acids long. The CDR3 spells CASSLGLVDPGRYF. The CDR3 DNA is TGTGCCAGCAGTTTAGGACTAGTGGATCCCGGGCGGTATTTT.

A few counts support this clonotype. V usage is TRBV20-1 and J usage is TRBJ2-7; TRBD2 aligns across 11 bases. Germline assignment: CDR1 DFQATT and CDR2 SNEGSKA (reference sequence). CDR3 length: 15 amino acids. The V gene end was trimmed by 1 base and the J gene end by 2 bases; junction bases not matched to a gene: 4. In DNA form, the CDR3 reads TGCAGTGCTAGAGCCGGGACTAGCGGTACCTACGAGCAGTACTTC. Protein product: CSARAGTSGTYEQYF.

The chain employs TRBV7-9 and TRBJ1-1; the D is unclear. This CDR3 has 12 residues. The V gene lost 7 bases and the J gene lost 5 bases, with 11 bases spanning the gap. Germline loops: CDR1 SEHNR, CDR2 FQNEAQ (reference sequence). This CDR3 reads CASTPGSTEAFF. The CDR3 DNA reads TGTGCCAGCACCCCCGGGAGTACTGAAGCTTTCTTT.

The CDR3 DNA follows: TGCGCCAGCAGCTCCTGGACTAGCGGCAACTACGAGCAGTACTTC. Amino acids: CASSSWTSGNYEQYF. The chain combines TRBV5-1 with TRBJ2-7; TRBD2 matches at 10 bases. Germline V CDR1 and CDR2: SGHRS, YFSETQ. This CDR3 has 15 residues. The ends lost 3 bases at V and 3 bases at J; junction bases unmatched: 6.

The chain links TRBV7-2 to TRBJ2-1; D perhaps matches TRBD2 (6 bases). With 7 bases removed from V and 9 bases from J, the gap between germline ends came to 19 bases. In germline, CDR1 is SGHTA, CDR2 FQGNSA. The CDR3 runs to 14 residues. Written as DNA, the CDR3 is TGTGCCAGCAAGCCCCACGGGACTTTGGGTGAGCAGTTCTTC. Its translation: CASKPHGTLGEQFF.

This clonotype was found many times. The chain employs TRBV11-2 and TRBJ1-1; no clear D. The V gene's germline CDR1 is SGHAT and CDR2 FQNNGV. V shed 1 base and J shed 4 bases, with 7 bases lying between them. The CDR3 contains 13 residues. This CDR3 is CASSLGTATEAFF. The CDR3 region has the DNA TGTGCCAGCAGCTTAGGGACGGCCACTGAAGCTTTCTTT.

The genes are TRBV7-9 and TRBJ1-1, with D unresolved. The V end was cut by 1 base, the J end by 6 bases, with 6 bases between. CDR1 and CDR2 (germline): SEHNR, FQNEAQ (reference sequence). The length of the CDR3 is 12 residues. The CDR3 spells CASSLGEPEAFF. The CDR3 nucleotides read TGTGCCAGCAGCTTAGGGGAGCCTGAAGCTTTCTTT. Variable domain in full (rest from reference TRBV7-9 and TRBJ1-1): DTGVSQNPRHKITKRGQNVTFRCDPISEHNRLYWYRQTLGQGPEFLTYFQNEAQLEKSRLLSDRFSAERPKGSFSTLEIQRTEQGDSAMYLCASSLGEPEAFFGQGTRLTVV.

This clonotype turned up a few times. The J gene is TRBJ2-7, the V gene TRBV29-1, with 9 bases matching TRBD1. The V gene end was trimmed by 3 bases and the J gene end by 12 bases; junction bases not matched to a gene: 15. The germline V gene encodes CDR1 SQVTM and CDR2 ANQGSEA. The CDR3 consists of 14 residues. The CDR3: CSVEAPGQGRNRYF. Here the CDR3 DNA reads TGCAGCGTTGAGGCCCCGGGACAGGGTCGGAATAGGTACTTC.

This clonotype was seen ten or more times. The chain carries TRBV12-3 or TRBV12-4 and TRBJ2-7; D is perhaps TRBD1 (6 bases). V was trimmed by 5 bases and J by 12 bases, leaving 23 bases between them. The CDR3 totals 14 residues. As DNA, the CDR3 is TGTGCCAGCAGTCCCTCATCTTCAACAGGGTGGCGGTACTTC. Translated, it gives CASSPSSSTGWRYF.

This clonotype was picked up a small number of times. The rearrangement joins TRBV20-1 to TRBJ2-5, with 7 bases fitting TRBD1. V was pared by 5 bases and J by 2 bases, with 11 bases of the junction left unmatched. Per the germline V gene, CDR1 is DFQATT and CDR2 is SNEGSKA (reference sequence). The CDR3 runs to 15 residues. The CDR3 DNA reads TGCAGTGCTTCCTATGACAGGGACCTTCAAGAGACCCAGTACTTC. Its translation: CSASYDRDLQETQYF.

This chain links TRBV6-1 with TRBJ2-2; 12 positions agree with TRBD2. CDR3 length: 17 residues. V dropped 4 bases and J dropped 3; count of bases not matched to a gene: 6. Looked up from germline, CDR1 is MNHNS and CDR2 is SASEGT. CDR3 in amino acids: CASSGSSGGAYTGELFF. In DNA form, the CDR3 reads TGTGCCAGCAGTGGCTCTAGCGGGGGGGCTTACACCGGGGAGCTGTTTTTT.

In its sample, this clonotype was seen a few times. This chain connects TRBV2 to TRBJ2-3; D is possibly TRBD2 (6 bases). CDR1 is SNHLY, CDR2 FYNNEI, per germline. V was shortened by 6 bases and J by 2 bases, with 12 bases between the two germline ends. The CDR3 spans 14 residues. The CDR3 is CASRDPGLTDTQYF. In DNA, the CDR3 is TGTGCCAGCAGAGACCCGGGACTCACAGATACGCAGTATTTT.